Below, 28 T cell receptor beta chains from the same sample are listed, as sequenced in a study of blood T cells in healthy people across ages. PCR was performed a second time for about 6 to 12 cycles using a sample-barcoded 5' primer and a J-beta primer mix. TCRdb fed the 5' RACE reads into MiXCR, producing one record per CDR3 protein. The sample includes about 1.4 million distinct CDR3 sequences, almost 60% of them seen just once. Sequenced sample: blood. These receptors originate from a man between 18 and 35 years old in good health.

The rearrangement uses TRBV6-5 and TRBJ1-2; D remains unclear. Trimming took 2 bases from V and 1 from J, leaving 14 bases between them. CDR3 length equals 16 residues. The V gene's germline CDR1 is MNHEY and CDR2 SVGAGI. CDR3 in amino acids: CASSYNNPLFNYGYTF. The CDR3 DNA reads as TGTGCCAGCAGTTACAATAACCCCTTATTTAACTATGGCTACACCTTC.

This clonotype was seen just once. This chain connects TRBV18 to TRBJ2-5; D is uncertain. This CDR3 is built from 14 residues. V was clipped by 4 bases and J by 1 base, with 10 bases between them. Germline-derived CDR1 and CDR2 are KGHSH and LQKENI. CDR3 nucleotide sequence: TGTGCCAGCTCACGAGTCGAATCCCAAGAGACCCAGTACTTC. Amino acids: CASSRVESQETQYF. Full variable domain (remainder filled in from reference TRBV18 and TRBJ2-5): NAGVMQNPRHLVRRRGQEARLRCSPMKGHSHVYWYRQLPEEGLKFMVYLQKENIIDESGMPKERFSAEFPKEGPSILRIQQVVRGDSAAYFCASSRVESQETQYFGPGTRLLVL.

The chain uses TRBV5-1 and TRBJ2-5, with TRBD1 identical over 7 bases. The J call is doubtful: the DNA matches TRBJ2-7 better. CDR1 and CDR2 (germline): SGHRS, YFSETQ. The length of the CDR3 is 14 residues. In nucleotides, the CDR3 is TGCGCCAGCATCGAGAACCCAGACAGGGCCGAGCAGTACTTC. This codes for CASIENPDRAEQYF.

This clonotype was recorded only once. The chain employs TRBV20-1 and TRBJ2-4, with 10 bases lining up with TRBD2. The CDR3 is 11 amino acids. Unmatched junction bases numbered 4, after V lost 4 bases and J lost 13 bases. Per germline, CDR1 DFQATT and CDR2 SNEGSKA (reference sequence). CDR3 in amino acids: CSATLAGEQYF. The CDR3 DNA reads as TGCAGTGCTACCCTAGCGGGGGAGCAGTACTTC.

The V and J genes are TRBV29-1 and TRBJ2-3; the D is unclear. V lost 7 bases and J lost 5, with 16 bases in between. The CDR3 consists of 13 residues. Germline-derived CDR1 and CDR2 are SQVTM and ANQGSEA. The CDR3 region is CSGAPTPRDTQYF. The CDR3 nucleotides read TGCAGCGGGGCACCCACCCCACGAGATACGCAGTATTTT.

The rearrangement uses TRBV2 and TRBJ1-1; 8 bases are a match to TRBD1. The V gene's germline CDR1 is SNHLY and CDR2 FYNNEI. Trimming took 6 bases from V and 6 from J; bases not matched to a gene: 9. The CDR3 spans 14 residues. Written as DNA, the CDR3 is TGTGCCAGCAGCGACGGACAGGGAGTCTCTGAAGCTTTCTTT. It translates to CASSDGQGVSEAFF.

The rearrangement uses TRBV6-2 or TRBV6-3 and TRBJ2-5; 9 bases agree with TRBD1. Germline trimming cut 8 bases from V and 11 bases from J; bases unmatched to any gene: 15. CDR3 length: 14 amino acids. Germline lookup yields CDR1 MNHEY and CDR2 SVGEGT. The CDR3 here is CASRPGQGANEQYF. The CDR3 DNA reads TGTGCCAGCCGACCGGGACAGGGTGCGAATGAGCAGTACTTC.

The genes are TRBV11-2 and TRBJ1-1, with no clear D. From germline, CDR1 is SGHAT and CDR2 FQNNGV. Trimming removed 6 bases from V and 5 bases from J, with 16 bases in between. CDR3 size: 14 residues. The CDR3 DNA reads TGTGCCAGCAGGAAGGGTGTTTGGGAAACTGAAGCTTTCTTT. It is translated as CASRKGVWETEAFF.

The chain has TRBV7-8 and TRBJ2-4; 7 nucleotides line up with TRBD1. The J call may be mistaken, given a closer DNA end match to TRBJ2-7. The CDR3 extends over 16 amino acids. Germline V lookup: CDR1 SGHVS, CDR2 FQNEAQ. The CDR3 loop reads CASSSTPGQIRVEQYF. The CDR3 DNA reads as TGTGCCAGCAGCTCTACACCGGGACAGATCAGGGTCGAGCAGTACTTC.

This clonotype was observed a few times. The CDR3 bases are TGCAGCGTTGAAGCGGGACTAGCCGATTTGCAGTTCTTC. Amino acids: CSVEAGLADLQFF. This chain joins TRBV29-1 and TRBJ2-1; the match to TRBD2 covers 9 bases. The CDR3 is 13 residues long. Germline values: CDR1 SQVTM, CDR2 ANQGSEA. The trim removed 1 base at V and 12 bases at J, leaving 7 bases unmatched.

This sequence joins TRBV28 and TRBJ2-3; TRBD1 agrees at 8 bases. This CDR3 comprises 14 residues. CDR1 is MDHEN, CDR2 SYDVKM, per germline. V shed 5 bases and J 4 bases; nucleotides not matched to a gene: 5. CDR3 coding DNA: TGTGCCAGCAGTGTAGTACAGGGGGCAGATACGCAGTATTTT. Translated, it gives CASSVVQGADTQYF. Full variable domain (rest looked up from reference TRBV28 and TRBJ2-3): DVKVTQSSRYLVKRTGEKVFLECVQDMDHENMFWYRQDPGLGLRLIYFSYDVKMKEKGDIPEGYSVSREKKERFSLILESASTNQTSMYLCASSVVQGADTQYFGPGTRLTVL.

This chain joins TRBV9 and TRBJ2-2; D is uncertain. CDR1 and CDR2 from the germline V gene are SGDLS and YYNGEE. This CDR3 has 13 amino acids. Trimming pared 6 bases from V and 2 bases from J, leaving 8 bases between. In DNA form, the CDR3 reads TGTGCCAGCAATCATATTAACACCGGGGAGCTGTTTTTT. This sequence encodes CASNHINTGELFF.

The rearrangement links TRBV12-3 or TRBV12-4 to TRBJ2-5; D might be TRBD1 (6 bases). Trimming pared 5 bases from V and 9 bases from J, leaving 22 bases between. The CDR3 covers 15 residues. The CDR3 region is CASSPSGQEVGSQYF. CDR3 in DNA: TGTGCCAGCAGTCCCTCGGGACAAGAAGTAGGGTCCCAGTACTTC.

There are a few counts of this clonotype. The V and J genes are TRBV29-1 and TRBJ2-7; D is perhaps TRBD1 (6 bases). This CDR3 has 13 amino acids. Per germline, CDR1 SQVTM and CDR2 ANQGSEA. V lost 3 bases to trimming and J lost 6 bases, with 15 bases between them. Here the CDR3 DNA reads TGCAGCGTTGACTGGACAGCTCGGGGCGAGCAGTACTTC. As protein: CSVDWTARGEQYF.

As regards this clonotype: The junction departs from the called germline gene at one end, perhaps through a read error. This chain uses TRBV6-1 with TRBJ2-5; perhaps TRBD1 as D (5 bases). Judging by the DNA end, TRBJ2-4 fits better; the J call may be wrong. Germline loops: CDR1 MNHNS, CDR2 SASEGT. This CDR3 is built from 14 residues. CDR3 DNA: TGTGCCAGCAATGAACAGGACCCCCAAAACATTCAGTACTTC. This sequence encodes CASNEQDPQNIQYF.

The chain carries TRBV20-1 and TRBJ1-2; D not certain. The V gene's germline CDR1 is DFQATT and CDR2 SNEGSKA (reference sequence). The CDR3 has 12 residues. Trimming stripped 4 bases from V and 6 bases from J, with 12 bases between. The CDR3 reads CSAISLSNGYTF. The CDR3 DNA reads as TGCAGTGCTATTTCGCTGTCGAATGGCTACACCTTC.

This clonotype was seen just once. The chain combines TRBV6-2 or TRBV6-3 with TRBJ2-3; 10 bases align to TRBD2. Per germline, CDR1 MNHEY and CDR2 SVGEGT. V lost 6 bases and J lost 4; bases outside the gene matches: 4. This CDR3 contains 14 residues. The CDR3 bases are TGTGCCAGCAGAAATAGCGGGGGGCCAGATACGCAGTATTTT. Its protein product is CASRNSGGPDTQYF.

This clonotype showed up just a few times. J is TRBJ2-1 and V is TRBV27; D is possibly TRBD1 or TRBD2 (5 bases each). V lost 8 bases and J lost 6, with 8 bases in between. Germline CDR1 is MNHEY and CDR2 is SMNVEV (reference sequence). The CDR3 spans 11 residues. The CDR3 here is CASAGGNEQFF. CDR3 DNA sequence: TGTGCCAGCGCTGGGGGCAATGAGCAGTTCTTC.

The chain recombines TRBV10-1 with TRBJ2-5; 10 nucleotides match TRBD2. The length of the CDR3 is 15 residues. With 6 bases clipped from V and 4 bases from J, the junction kept 8 bases outside the gene matches. Germline V gives CDR1 WNHNN, CDR2 SYGVQD (reference sequence). The CDR3 bases are TGCGCCAGCAGCGAGACAGCGGGAGGGCGAGAGACCCAGTACTTC. Protein: CASSETAGGRETQYF.

V usage is TRBV30 and J usage is TRBJ2-1, with 9 bases fitting TRBD2. The J call could be wrong; TRBJ2-7 is a better fit for the DNA end. CDR1 GTSNPN and CDR2 SVGIG come from the germline V gene (reference sequence). CDR3 length equals 12 residues. CDR3 amino acids: CAWRGLASEQYF. In nucleotides, the CDR3 is TGTGCCTGGAGGGGACTAGCTTCCGAGCAGTACTTC.

This clonotype was detected only a few times. V gene TRBV29-1 combines with J gene TRBJ2-1; weak D call: TRBD2 (5 bases). V was trimmed by 7 bases and J by 9 bases, leaving 16 bases between them. There are 12 residues in the CDR3. CDR1 and CDR2 (germline): SQVTM, ANQGSEA. This CDR3 is CSAKLGLGEQFF. The CDR3 DNA sequence: TGCAGCGCCAAACTAGGCCTTGGTGAGCAGTTCTTC.

This chain joins TRBV4-1 and TRBJ2-1, with 7 bases fitting TRBD2. With 0 bases clipped from V and 4 bases from J, the junction kept 6 bases outside the gene matches. Germline V gene data show CDR1 as MGHRA and CDR2 as YSYEKL. The CDR3 runs to 16 residues. Here the CDR3 reads CASSQEGLAEYNEQFF. In DNA form, the CDR3 reads TGCGCCAGCAGCCAAGAAGGGCTAGCGGAGTACAATGAGCAGTTCTTC.

V is TRBV6-2 or TRBV6-3 and J is TRBJ1-4; D not resolved. V was pared by 0 bases and J by 8 bases, with 13 bases between. The CDR3 has 15 residues. From germline, CDR1 is MNHEY and CDR2 SVGEGT. DNA for the CDR3: TGTGCCAGCAGTTACTCGGGTTCTTTGGGAGAAAAACTGTTTTTT. This encodes CASSYSGSLGEKLFF.

The J gene is TRBJ1-1, the V gene TRBV20-1; 12 bases map to TRBD1. V was pared by 5 bases and J by 5 bases, with 3 bases of the junction left unmatched. This CDR3 spans 13 amino acids. Germline-derived CDR1 and CDR2 are DFQATT and SNEGSKA (reference sequence). Here the CDR3 DNA reads TGCAGTGCTTGGGACAGGGGGCCGACTGAAGCTTTCTTT. Encoded protein: CSAWDRGPTEAFF.

This clonotype has only a few counts. This sequence joins TRBV7-2 and TRBJ2-1; 9 bases are a match to TRBD2. V lost 5 bases, J lost 0 bases, and 11 bases stayed unmatched. CDR3 length equals 18 residues. Germline V gene lookup returns CDR1 SGHTA and CDR2 FQGNSA. The CDR3 here is CASSLTGTSRFSYNEQFF. The CDR3 nucleotides read TGTGCCAGCAGCCTTACCGGGACTAGCAGATTCTCCTACAATGAGCAGTTCTTC. Complete variable domain (other parts from reference TRBV7-2 and TRBJ2-1): GAGVSQSPSNKVTEKGKDVELRCDPISGHTALYWYRQSLGQGLEFLIYFQGNSAPDKSGLPSDRFSAERTGGSVSTLTIQRTQQEDSAVYLCASSLTGTSRFSYNEQFFGPGTRLTVL.

The V and J genes are TRBV12-3 or TRBV12-4 and TRBJ1-4; D unresolved. The CDR3 has 13 amino acids. Trimming removed 5 bases at V and 7 bases at J, with 11 bases between. The CDR3, as DNA: TGTGCCAGCAGTCCCAGCGTGGGTGAAAAACTGTTTTTT. Translated, it gives CASSPSVGEKLFF.

The chain links TRBV9 to TRBJ1-1; D remains unclear. The CDR3 has 14 amino acids. CDR1 is SGDLS, CDR2 YYNGEE, per germline. V was shortened by 4 bases and J by 1 base, with 11 bases between the two germline ends. In DNA, the CDR3 is TGTGCCAGCAGCCCCCGATTGGGGAACACTGAAGCTTTCTTT. Translation: CASSPRLGNTEAFF. The entire variable domain, with the rest obtained from reference TRBV9 and TRBJ1-1, is as follows: DSGVTQTPKHLITATGQRVTLRCSPRSGDLSVYWYQQSLDQGLQFLIQYYNGEERAKGNILERFSAQQFPDLHSELNLSSLELGDSALYFCASSPRLGNTEAFFGQGTRLTVV.

On this clonotype: Germline and junction disagree at one end, which may indicate a read error. CDR3 in DNA: TGTGACAGCTCGGGCTCCTACGAGCAGTACTTC. Translated, it gives CDSSGSYEQYF. This chain uses TRBV6-2 or TRBV6-3 with TRBJ2-7; D ambiguous. The germline V gene has CDR1 MNHEY and CDR2 SVGEGT. The CDR3 consists of 11 residues.